Following are 9 T cell receptor beta chains from one sample sequenced in a study of T cell repertoires in cytomegalovirus infection. Each CDR3 protein is one row after TCRdb ran MiXCR on the reads. Here the sample spans some 350,000 distinct CDR3 sequences, around a third being singletons. Their antigens remain unidentified. Specimen: cultured PBMCs, collected from culture after CMV antigen stimulation. The receptors were sampled from a human donor in good health (CMV status not recorded). Some clones in this sample may be carry-over from other donors' samples.

The chain links TRBV19 to TRBJ1-1; D unclear. The V end lost 5 bases, the J end lost 4 bases, and 8 bases lay between the germline ends. In germline, CDR1 is LNHDA, CDR2 SQIVND (reference sequence). The CDR3 sequence is 12 residues long. The CDR3 sequence: CASSVQATEAFF. Written as DNA, the CDR3 is TGTGCCAGTAGTGTCCAGGCCACTGAAGCTTTCTTT.

The chain links TRBV7-2 to TRBJ2-1; the D gene is possibly TRBD2 (6 bases). V dropped 3 bases and J dropped 6 bases, with 12 bases sitting between them. This CDR3 has 14 residues. Germline lookup yields CDR1 SGHTA and CDR2 FQGNSA. CDR3: CASSFDRDSNEQFF. DNA of the CDR3: TGTGCCAGCAGCTTCGACCGGGACTCCAATGAGCAGTTCTTC.

The sample holds a few counts of this clonotype. The rearrangement joins TRBV11-3 to TRBJ1-4; D gene uncertain. The germline V and J ends were trimmed by 2 bases and 6 bases, with 16 bases remaining between them. The CDR3 has 16 amino acids. Per germline, CDR1 SGHNT and CDR2 YENEEA. CDR3 coding DNA: TGTGCCAGCAGCTTACCAGGACTAGCGGGAGATGAAAAACTGTTTTTT. Translation gives CASSLPGLAGDEKLFF.

V usage is TRBV10-2 and J usage is TRBJ1-1, with a tentative D call TRBD1 (6 bases). Germline CDR1 is WSHSY and CDR2 is SAAADI. Trimming took 3 bases from V and 1 from J, leaving 15 bases between them. This CDR3 has 16 amino acids. CDR3 nucleotides: TGCGCCAGCAGTGACCCTCCGGGACACAAGAACACTGAAGCTTTCTTT. It translates to CASSDPPGHKNTEAFF.

This clonotype was picked up a small number of times. The genes are TRBV12-3 or TRBV12-4 and TRBJ2-1; 9 positions match TRBD2. The CDR3 has 15 amino acids. V trimming: 2 bases; J trimming: 7 bases; junction bases outside the gene matches: 6. CDR3 in DNA: TGTGCCAGCAGTTTATGGGCGGGAGGGTATAATGAGCAGTTCTTC. The encoded protein is CASSLWAGGYNEQFF.

The rearrangement joins TRBV20-1 to TRBJ1-4, with 10 bases lining up with TRBD1. From germline, CDR1 is DFQATT and CDR2 SNEGSKA (reference sequence). The length of the CDR3 is 15 residues. The V and J ends lost 0 bases and 6 bases, in that order; junction bases with no gene match: 4. CDR3 in amino acids: CSARETGGADEKLFF. The CDR3 DNA reads TGCAGTGCTAGAGAGACAGGGGGCGCGGATGAAAAACTGTTTTTT.

This clonotype appeared many times. The chain carries TRBV6-2 or TRBV6-3 and TRBJ2-7, with TRBD1 matching 7 bases. The CDR3 contains 13 residues. The germline gives CDR1 MNHEY, CDR2 SVGEGT. The trim removed 6 bases at V and 3 bases at J, leaving 5 bases unmatched. The CDR3 DNA reads TGTGCCAGCAGCCGACAGGGATTCTACGAGCAGTACTTC. Residues: CASSRQGFYEQYF.

This clonotype was observed a handful of times. The chain combines TRBV7-8 with TRBJ1-1; no reliable D call. V was trimmed by 5 bases and J by 0 bases, leaving 13 bases between them. The CDR3 spans 15 residues. Germline V CDR1 and CDR2: SGHVS, FQNEAQ. CDR3: CASSPSSAMNTEAFF. The DNA for the CDR3 is TGTGCCAGCAGCCCGTCTTCGGCTATGAACACTGAAGCTTTCTTT.

This clonotype has just one count. V usage is TRBV29-1 and J usage is TRBJ1-2, with D possibly being TRBD1 (6 bases). Germline CDR1 is SQVTM and CDR2 is ANQGSEA. This CDR3 contains 15 residues. The V gene lost 1 base and the J gene lost 4 bases, with 16 bases spanning the gap. CDR3: CSVEGVQGGGYGYTF. The CDR3 nucleotides read TGCAGCGTTGAAGGGGTACAGGGAGGTGGCTATGGCTACACCTTC.